Each of the 30 T cell receptor beta chains below was sequenced from the same sample in a study of blood T cell repertoires in COVID-19. Sequencing was performed with immunoSEQ multiplex PCR; in TCRdb, only in-frame clones are kept and a portion is missing. This sample yields 350,000 or so clones, of which more than 85% are seen a single time; roughly 0.94% belongs to the top ten. Sequenced input: PBMCs or T cells enriched from blood (not recorded which). The receptors stem from a woman under 40 who had recovered from COVID-19.

This rearrangement joins TRBV5-8 to TRBJ1-2; D is uncertain. The CDR3 consists of 16 residues. Germline-derived CDR1 and CDR2 are SGHTS and YDEGEE. V dropped 0 bases and J dropped 4 bases, with 16 bases sitting between them. CDR3 in DNA: TGTGCCAGCAGCTTGGGGGAGAATGTGGGCGGCTATGGCTACACCTTC. It translates to CASSLGENVGGYGYTF.

The V call is TRBV7-2, the J call TRBJ2-2; 10 bases are shared with TRBD2. CDR1 is SGHTA, CDR2 FQGNSA, per germline. CDR3 length: 15 residues. Unmatched junction bases numbered 6, after V lost 6 bases and J lost 5 bases. CDR3 loop: CASRQAGGETGELFF. The DNA of the CDR3 is TGTGCCAGCAGGCAAGCGGGGGGGGAAACCGGGGAGCTGTTTTTT.

The V and J genes are TRBV25-1 and TRBJ1-2; D may be TRBD1 (5 bases). This CDR3 region has 13 residues. Trimming stripped 5 bases from V and 4 bases from J, with 11 bases between. The germline V gene encodes CDR1 MGHDK and CDR2 SYGVNS. The CDR3 spells CASSRQGRYGYTF. CDR3 sequence (DNA): TGTGCCAGCAGTCGGCAGGGTCGCTATGGCTACACCTTC.

The chain joins TRBV6-5 to TRBJ2-7; possible D gene TRBD1, 5 bases. The CDR3 spans 15 residues. Trimming took 8 bases from V and 5 from J, leaving 22 bases between them. Germline assignment: CDR1 MNHEY and CDR2 SVGAGI. CDR3 nucleotide sequence: TGTGCCAGCCAAGGGGCGGTCTTTCCGAGCGACGAGCAGTACTTC. This translates into CASQGAVFPSDEQYF.

The chain recombines TRBV29-1 with TRBJ2-7, with 7 nucleotides matching TRBD1. CDR3 length: 12 amino acids. The junction had 4 bases not matched to a gene; V was cut back by 6 bases and J by 2 bases. Germline V gene sequence: CDR1 SQVTM, CDR2 ANQGSEA. This chain's CDR3 is CSVRTGAYEQYF. The CDR3 region has the DNA TGCAGCGTCCGGACAGGTGCCTACGAGCAGTACTTC.

This clone was counted only a few times. This rearrangement joins TRBV19 to TRBJ1-1, with 9 bases that match TRBD1. CDR1 is LNHDA and CDR2 is SQIVND in the germline V gene (reference sequence). The CDR3 loop spans 14 amino acids. The trim removed 5 bases at V and 4 bases at J, leaving 5 bases unmatched. CDR3 DNA sequence: TGTGCCAGTAGTGGGACAGGGAGGGTCACTGAAGCTTTCTTT. Residues: CASSGTGRVTEAFF.

CDR3: CASSYSSRRMNTEAFF. The CDR3 DNA sequence: TGTGCCAGCAGTTACTCGAGCAGGCGCATGAACACTGAAGCTTTCTTT. The chain uses TRBV6-5 and TRBJ1-1; D gene ambiguous. Trimming removed 0 bases at V and 0 bases at J, with 11 bases between. The CDR3 length is 16 residues. Germline V gives CDR1 MNHEY, CDR2 SVGAGI.

CDR3 in DNA: TGTGCCAGCAGCGTAGCCCCGCTTCTCCTTGTGACAGACAGCACAGATACGCAGTATTTT. It yields the protein CASSVAPLLLVTDSTDTQYF. The chain recombines TRBV9 with TRBJ2-3; D perhaps matches TRBD1 (5 bases). This CDR3 has 20 residues. V shed 0 bases and J shed 0 bases, with 23 bases lying between them. The V gene's germline CDR1 is SGDLS and CDR2 YYNGEE. Together with reference TRBV9 and TRBJ2-3, the CDR3 gives the full variable domain: DSGVTQTPKHLITATGQRVTLRCSPRSGDLSVYWYQQSLDQGLQFLIQYYNGEERAKGNILERFSAQQFPDLHSELNLSSLELGDSALYFCASSVAPLLLVTDSTDTQYFGPGTRLTVL.

The chain combines TRBV18 with TRBJ2-3; the D gene is possibly TRBD1 (5 bases). The germline V gene encodes CDR1 KGHSH and CDR2 LQKENI. Trimming left V 4 bases short and J 0 bases short, with 8 bases between. The CDR3 contains 14 residues. The CDR3 loop reads CASSLQGSTDTQYF. Written as DNA, the CDR3 is TGTGCCAGCTCACTGCAGGGAAGCACAGATACGCAGTATTTT.

V usage is TRBV28 and J usage is TRBJ1-3, with 7 bases that match TRBD1. This CDR3 is 18 amino acids long. CDR1 is MDHEN and CDR2 is SYDVKM in the germline V gene. V dropped 4 bases and J dropped 0; count of bases not matched to a gene: 12. As DNA, the CDR3 is TGTGCCAGCAGTTCGCCCCAGGGACAGTTGATCTCTGGAAACACCATATATTTT. Translation gives CASSSPQGQLISGNTIYF.

The chain has TRBV6-5 and TRBJ1-4; 7 nucleotides line up with TRBD1. After removal of 6 bases from V and 7 bases from J, the junction contained 8 bases not matched to a gene. The V gene's germline CDR1 is MNHEY and CDR2 SVGAGI. The CDR3 is made up of 14 amino acids. In DNA form, the CDR3 reads TGTGCCAGCAGCTCGGGGACAGTTCCTGAAAAACTGTTTTTT. Protein sequence: CASSSGTVPEKLFF.

The chain carries TRBV30 and TRBJ2-1, with D hard to call. Germline V gene sequence: CDR1 GTSNPN, CDR2 SVGIG (reference sequence). The V end lost 0 bases, the J end lost 2 bases, and 11 bases lay between the germline ends. The CDR3 is 15 residues long. The CDR3 loop reads CAWSVGAATYNEQFF. CDR3 coding DNA: TGTGCCTGGAGTGTAGGTGCGGCCACCTACAATGAGCAGTTCTTC.

The rearrangement links TRBV4-1 to TRBJ2-1; 13 bases align to TRBD2. The CDR3 spans 17 residues. J lost 5 bases, V lost 1 base, and 5 bases had no gene match. Germline CDR1 is MGHRA and CDR2 is YSYEKL. The CDR3 DNA is TGCGCCAGCAGCCAAGTGCTCGGGACTAGCGGGGACAATGAGCAGTTCTTC. It specifies CASSQVLGTSGDNEQFF.

The chain links TRBV9 to TRBJ1-1; 9 positions match TRBD1. V shed 4 bases, J shed 10 bases, and the junction held 14 bases outside the gene matches. CDR1 is SGDLS, CDR2 YYNGEE, per germline. This CDR3 has 15 residues. The CDR3 loop is CASSRDRDKVVGAFF. The DNA of the CDR3 is TGTGCCAGCAGCCGGGACAGGGATAAGGTGGTGGGAGCTTTCTTT.

This chain links TRBV5-1 with TRBJ2-7, with D possibly matching TRBD1 (6 bases). Germline lookup yields CDR1 SGHRS and CDR2 YFSETQ. The V end lost 0 bases, the J end lost 3 bases, and 13 bases lay between the germline ends. The CDR3 is 15 residues long. The CDR3 DNA sequence: TGCGCCAGCAGCTTGGATACGGGACAAGGCTACGAGCAGTACTTC. It is translated as CASSLDTGQGYEQYF.

The J gene is TRBJ1-2, the V gene TRBV9; TRBD1 matches at 9 bases. There are 14 residues in the CDR3. Trimming took 2 bases from V and 4 from J; bases not matched to a gene: 3. Germline-derived CDR1 and CDR2 are SGDLS and YYNGEE. DNA of the CDR3: TGTGCCAGCAGCGTGGGACAGGGATCCTATGGCTACACCTTC. Protein: CASSVGQGSYGYTF. The full variable domain, rest sourced from reference TRBV9 and TRBJ1-2, is DSGVTQTPKHLITATGQRVTLRCSPRSGDLSVYWYQQSLDQGLQFLIQYYNGEERAKGNILERFSAQQFPDLHSELNLSSLELGDSALYFCASSVGQGSYGYTFGSGTRLTVV.

The chain recombines TRBV4-1 with TRBJ2-5; D perhaps matches TRBD2 (6 bases). The V and J ends lost 1 base and 6 bases respectively, with 9 bases between them. This CDR3 has 13 residues. Germline lookup yields CDR1 MGHRA and CDR2 YSYEKL. This CDR3 reads CASSQGLAKTQYF. The CDR3 bases are TGCGCCAGCAGCCAAGGGCTAGCGAAGACCCAGTACTTC.

This rearrangement joins TRBV7-9 to TRBJ1-3; no definite D call. From germline, CDR1 is SEHNR and CDR2 FQNEAQ (reference sequence). The CDR3 totals 14 residues. Deletions cut 2 bases from V and 4 bases from J, with 9 bases between. CDR3 DNA: TGTGCCAGCAGCTTACCGGGATTCGGAAACACCATATATTTT. Translated: CASSLPGFGNTIYF.

The CDR3 coding sequence is TGTGCCATCAGTGCCGACAGGGAAAACTATGGCTACACCTTC. Protein product: CAISADRENYGYTF. The chain recombines TRBV10-3 with TRBJ1-2, with 7 nucleotides matching TRBD1. The V segment lost 4 bases and the J segment 2 bases; nucleotides outside the gene matches: 4. Germline CDR1 reads ENHRY; CDR2 reads SYGVKD. CDR3 size: 14 residues.

This clone was detected ten times or more. This chain connects TRBV11-2 to TRBJ1-2; 8 bases match TRBD1. Germline CDR1 SGHAT, CDR2 FQNNGV. Trimming cost V 5 bases and J 6 bases; bases outside gene matches: 8. This CDR3 has 14 residues. For the CDR3, the DNA is TGTGCCAGCAGCCCAGGGACAGGTTGGGATGGCTACACCTTC. It yields the protein CASSPGTGWDGYTF.

This chain links TRBV7-2 with TRBJ1-1; 8 bases map to TRBD1. The V gene's germline CDR1 is SGHTA and CDR2 FQGNSA. J gave up 6 bases and V 5 bases, and 11 bases lay outside the gene matches. The CDR3 has 15 amino acids. The CDR3 sequence: CASSLNRQGRAEAFF. CDR3 nucleotide sequence: TGTGCCAGCAGCCTAAATCGACAGGGGCGCGCTGAAGCTTTCTTT.

This chain uses TRBV19 with TRBJ1-2; TRBD1 matches 9 bases. The CDR3 runs 14 residues. Trimming cost V 3 bases and J 5 bases; bases outside gene matches: 4. CDR1 is LNHDA, CDR2 SQIVND, per germline (reference sequence). This CDR3 reads CASSMDRGSYGYTF. The DNA of the CDR3 is TGTGCCAGTAGTATGGACAGGGGATCATATGGCTACACCTTC.

The rearrangement joins TRBV11-3 to TRBJ2-5; D not certain. The germline V and J ends were trimmed by 2 bases and 5 bases, with 9 bases remaining between them. The CDR3 runs to 13 residues. The germline V gene encodes CDR1 SGHNT and CDR2 YENEEA. The CDR3 sequence is CASSLSGRETQYF. The DNA for the CDR3 is TGTGCCAGCAGCTTATCTGGCAGGGAGACCCAGTACTTC.

This CDR3 is CASNSPGTGSIEQFF. The DNA of the CDR3 is TGTGCCAGCAACAGTCCCGGGACAGGTTCCATTGAGCAGTTCTTC. This chain connects TRBV14 to TRBJ2-1, with 8 bases identical to TRBD1. The germline V gene encodes CDR1 SGHDN and CDR2 FVKESK. V gave up 7 bases and J gave up 9 bases; unmatched junction bases: 14. There are 15 residues in the CDR3.

The genes are TRBV5-6 and TRBJ2-2; weak D call: TRBD1 (6 bases). From germline, CDR1 is SGHDT and CDR2 YYEEEE. The CDR3 covers 16 residues. V was pared by 0 bases and J by 5 bases, with 14 bases between. This CDR3 is CASSLDAQGITGELFF. In DNA, the CDR3 is TGTGCCAGCAGCTTGGACGCTCAGGGGATAACCGGGGAGCTGTTTTTT.

The J gene is TRBJ2-2, the V gene TRBV5-5, with D possibly being TRBD2 (7 bases). Germline loops: CDR1 SGHKS, CDR2 YYEKEE (reference sequence). The ends were cut back, 5 bases at V and 3 bases at J, with 14 bases in the middle. The CDR3 loop spans 15 amino acids. The CDR3 reads CASSSGGPHTGELFF. As DNA, the CDR3 is TGTGCCAGCAGTTCCGGGGGGCCGCACACCGGGGAGCTGTTTTTT.

Comments on this clone: A much larger clone lies a single base off, so this may be a read error. Other DNA sequences in this specimen translate into the identical CDR3. The CDR3 protein is CASSLQGYEQYF. The CDR3 DNA sequence: TGTGCCAGCAGCCTACAGGGCTACGAGCAGTACTTC. The gene calls are TRBV12-3 or TRBV12-4 and TRBJ2-7; D might be TRBD1 (6 bases). The ends were cut back, 6 bases at V and 3 bases at J, with 9 bases in the middle. The CDR3 is 12 amino acids.

The rearrangement links TRBV5-1 to TRBJ2-5; D possibly corresponds to TRBD1 (6 bases). The germline gives CDR1 SGHRS, CDR2 YFSETQ. The CDR3 has 14 residues. Trimming stripped 2 bases from V and 4 bases from J, with 12 bases between. The CDR3 nucleotides are TGCGCCAGCAGCTTACCGGACAGTGGAGAGACCCAGTACTTC. Translated, it gives CASSLPDSGETQYF.

This clone has a handful of counts. The chain links TRBV20-1 to TRBJ1-1; D remains unclear. The CDR3 totals 10 residues. The germline V gene has CDR1 DFQATT and CDR2 SNEGSKA (reference sequence). CDR3: CRAENTEAFF. In nucleotides, the CDR3 is TGCAGGGCAGAGAACACTGAAGCTTTCTTT.

V gene TRBV4-2 combines with J gene TRBJ1-1; 8 bases line up with TRBD1. V lost 6 bases and J lost 3; bases outside the gene matches: 12. The CDR3 length is 16 residues. CDR1 and CDR2 (germline): LGHNA, YNFKEQ. The DNA for the CDR3 is TGTGCCAGCAGTTGGACAGGGAACCTTAGGGACACTGAAGCTTTCTTT. It yields the protein CASSWTGNLRDTEAFF.